One T cell receptor beta chain is described in this entry. This receptor's antigen is unknown. Base qualities are not provided; no much larger clone lies one nucleotide away. The trial excluded patients who had a history of autoimmune disease or who were on systemic immunosuppression. Peripheral blood for TCR sequencing was collected from all dose cohorts at baseline, on cycle 4 day 1, and on cycle 7 day 1. Samples came from an open-label, multicenter, first-in-human phase I dose-escalation trial of ivuxolimab. Adults with locally advanced or metastatic melanoma, renal cell carcinoma, hepatocellular carcinoma or head and neck squamous cell carcinoma were enrolled in the trial. Before TCR sequencing, CD4+ T cells and CD8+ T cells were sorted from peripheral blood as separate populations. This entry comes from a study of OX40 agonist ivuxolimab in advanced cancers. The study in broad terms: Ivuxolimab, which targeted the costimulatory receptor OX40 (CD134), was an agonistic, fully human IgG2 monoclonal antibody. Prior anti-PD-1, anti-PD-L1 or anti-CTLA-4 therapy was permitted, and checkpoint inhibitors had been received by about 44% of dose-escalation patients. The point of sequencing TCRbeta in the periphery was to test whether ivuxolimab changed TCR sequence diversity and drove clonal T-cell expansion. The dose-escalation cohort was around 84% male with a mean age of approximately 60 years, ranging from roughly 20 to 80. Intravenous ivuxolimab was administered to patients every 2 weeks at six dose levels: 0.01, 0.1, 0.3, 1.5, 3 and 10 mg/kg. Three dose-escalation patients achieved partial responses, one with hepatocellular carcinoma and two with cutaneous melanoma. Of the roughly 51 patients in dose escalation, 19 had hepatocellular carcinoma, some 15 had melanoma, 9 had renal cell carcinoma and 9 had head and neck cancer. The paper reports the monotherapy dose-escalation portion (N of about 54 patients) of the phase I ivuxolimab trial.

What the research found in general, with its limitations: On average, CD8+ T cells showed more expanded clones than CD4+ T cells after ivuxolimab. At doses of 0.1 to 3.0 mg/kg, clonal expansion of both CD4+ and CD8+ T cells in blood was seen between baseline and week 6. In the 0.1-3.0 mg/kg groups, partial responders had among the lowest normalized peripheral clonal expansion, particularly in CD8+ T cells. Low levels of normalized T-cell clonal expansion were also seen in some nonresponding patients. Which antigens the clonally expanded peripheral T cells were specific for was not determined.

To sequence the TCRbeta CDR3 region, genomic DNA was isolated from the sorted cells. The immunoSEQ Assay was used to sequence the TCRbeta CDR3 regions. This is the immuneACCESS table as TCRdb keeps it, with only in-frame sequences that have V and J called. A part of the clones is gone; compared with another copy, unresolved V genes explain less than half, and the rest is unexplained. In all, the sample holds about 85,000 clones, and 65% to 90% of those were seen once. The ten largest clones add up to 2% of the sample. This receptor was taken from an adult with an advanced solid tumor such as melanoma, head and neck, liver or kidney cancer. This specimen was CD4+ or CD8+ T cells sorted from blood, taken in a trial of the OX40 agonist ivuxolimab.

The CDR3 protein is CASSLGGGFYEQYF. The DNA is TGTGCCAGCAGCCTTGGGGGGGGCTTCTACGAGCAGTACTTC. The chain uses TRBV7-9 and TRBJ2-7, and TRBD2 may be the D gene, going by 7 matching bases. The junction carries 14 bases between V and J, which are trimmed by 5 bases and 3 bases respectively. The germline V gene (reference sequence) sets CDR1 to SEHNR and CDR2 to FQNEAQ. CDR3 length: 14 amino acids, cysteine to phenylalanine. The sequence is cut down to CDR3 DNA, 42 bases in frame from base 1.